This passage covers 18 T cell receptor beta chains from one sample sequenced in a study of metastatic and nonmetastatic thyroid tumors (dated by TCRdb to the early 2020s). Libraries were made using PCR. Data came from an Illumina HiSeq 4000. TCRdb ran its own pipeline on the public reads, namely fastp trimming at Q25 and MiXCR clone calling, and kept in-frame beta chains. The sample table holds some 35,000 clones, of which 28% were seen once. About a tenth of the sample is in the top ten clones. No treatment had been received by any patient before thyroid surgery. Specimen: blood. The receptors here all came from a male donor with papillary thyroid cancer or a benign thyroid nodule (not recorded which). Some clones in this sample may be carry-over from other donors' samples.

This chain connects TRBV9 to TRBJ1-6; the D gene is possibly TRBD1 (5 bases). Germline V lookup: CDR1 SGDLS, CDR2 YYNGEE. The CDR3 has 16 residues. V was pared by 0 bases and J by 5 bases, with 12 bases between. CDR3: CASSVGQGEHNSPLHF. As DNA, the CDR3 is TGTGCCAGCAGCGTAGGCCAGGGAGAGCATAATTCACCCCTCCACTTT.

This sequence joins TRBV6-1 and TRBJ1-1; possibly TRBD1 for D (5 bases). Germline CDR1 and CDR2: MNHNS and SASEGT. V was pared by 8 bases and J by 0 bases, with 10 bases between. CDR3 length: 13 amino acids. CDR3 bases: TGTGCCAGCGGATTGGGACTGAACACTGAAGCTTTCTTT. This translates into CASGLGLNTEAFF.

The J gene is TRBJ1-1, the V gene TRBV7-9; D not resolved. CDR1 is SEHNR, CDR2 FQNEAQ, per germline (reference sequence). The CDR3 contains 13 residues. Between the trimmed V and J ends, which lost 1 base and 11 bases, there was a span of 14 bases. The CDR3 DNA sequence: TGTGCCAGCAGCTTAGGGCCGCAGTTAGACGCTTTCTTT. The encoded protein is CASSLGPQLDAFF.

The chain recombines TRBV5-1 with TRBJ1-1; 7 bases match TRBD1. This CDR3 has 15 residues. With V trimmed by 7 bases and J by 0 bases, 9 bases remained unmatched. CDR1 SGHRS and CDR2 YFSETQ come from the germline V gene. The CDR3 loop is CASSPGQRMNTEAFF. CDR3 coding DNA: TGCGCCAGCTCCCCGGGACAGCGTATGAACACTGAAGCTTTCTTT. The whole variable domain, remainder taken from reference TRBV5-1 and TRBJ1-1, is KAGVTQTPRYLIKTRGQQVTLSCSPISGHRSVSWYQQTPGQGLQFLFEYFSETQRNKGNFPGRFSGRQFSNSRSEMNVSTLELGDSALYLCASSPGQRMNTEAFFGQGTRLTVV.

To note about this clone: Distinct nucleotide sequences in the sample also encode this CDR3. This sequence joins TRBV5-1 and TRBJ2-7; D gene unclear. The CDR3 has 16 amino acids. V lost 3 bases and J lost 2, with 18 bases in between. Germline CDR1 and CDR2: SGHRS and YFSETQ. The CDR3 is CASSSPDGFRPYEQYF. CDR3 nucleotides: TGCGCCAGCAGCTCTCCGGATGGATTTAGGCCCTACGAGCAGTACTTC.

This rearrangement joins TRBV27 to TRBJ2-7; TRBD1 agrees at 7 bases. J was trimmed by 2 bases and V by 3 bases; bases with no gene match: 13. This CDR3 comprises 17 residues. Germline CDR1 reads MNHEY; CDR2 reads SMNVEV (reference sequence). DNA for the CDR3: TGTGCCAGCAGTTTTTCCCAGACAGGGACATCCCCCTACGAGCAGTACTTC. It yields the protein CASSFSQTGTSPYEQYF.

This clone was found many times. The chain joins TRBV19 to TRBJ2-4, with D tentatively TRBD2 (5 bases). CDR1 LNHDA and CDR2 SQIVND come from the germline V gene (reference sequence). V lost 5 bases and J 0 bases, leaving 20 bases between the germline ends. The CDR3 runs 18 residues. The CDR3 nucleotides read TGTGCCAGTAGTCGTTTGTGGAGGACGGTCGAAGCCAAAAACATTCAGTACTTC. Its protein product is CASSRLWRTVEAKNIQYF. The full variable domain, rest sourced from reference TRBV19 and TRBJ2-4, is DGGITQSPKYLFRKEGQNVTLSCEQNLNHDAMYWYRQDPGQGLRLIYYSQIVNDFQKGDIAEGYSVSREKKESFPLTVTSAQKNPTAFYLCASSRLWRTVEAKNIQYFGAGTRLSVL.

This clone was observed at least ten times. V gene TRBV28 combines with J gene TRBJ1-3, with 7 bases fitting TRBD1. Germline V gives CDR1 MDHEN, CDR2 SYDVKM. With V trimmed by 5 bases and J by 4 bases, 11 bases remained unmatched. The CDR3 is 16 residues long. The CDR3 protein is CASSPGVPGQGNTIYF. The CDR3 bases are TGTGCCAGCAGTCCTGGCGTACCGGGACAGGGAAACACCATATATTTT. Full variable domain (remainder filled in from reference TRBV28 and TRBJ1-3): DVKVTQSSRYLVKRTGEKVFLECVQDMDHENMFWYRQDPGLGLRLIYFSYDVKMKEKGDIPEGYSVSREKKERFSLILESASTNQTSMYLCASSPGVPGQGNTIYFGEGSWLTVV.

This chain uses TRBV4-3 with TRBJ1-3; D is unresolved. Germline loops: CDR1 LGHNA, CDR2 YSLEER. The CDR3 loop spans 16 amino acids. V was trimmed by 0 bases and J by 0 bases, leaving 9 bases between them. CDR3 region: CASSQERTASGNTIYF. CDR3 DNA sequence: TGCGCCAGCAGCCAAGAGCGAACAGCCTCTGGAAACACCATATATTTT.

This clone counts as medium-sized. The gene calls are TRBV6-1 and TRBJ2-6, with 11 bases fitting TRBD1. Per the germline V gene, CDR1 is MNHNS and CDR2 is SASEGT. Trimming removed 8 bases from V and 0 bases from J; junction bases left unmatched: 3. The CDR3 loop spans 16 amino acids. CDR3 amino acids: CASGGTGGSGANVLTF. The CDR3 nucleotides are TGTGCCAGCGGCGGGACAGGGGGCTCTGGGGCCAACGTCCTGACTTTC.

The J gene is TRBJ2-5, the V gene TRBV2, with unresolved D. V was cut by 2 bases and J by 5 bases, with 15 bases left in between. The CDR3 has 15 residues. CDR1 is SNHLY, CDR2 FYNNEI, per germline. For the CDR3, the DNA is TGTGCCAGCAGTGAATGGCCGAGCGTGGGGGAGACCCAGTACTTC. This translates into CASSEWPSVGETQYF. Combining the CDR3 with reference TRBV2 and TRBJ2-5 gives the whole variable domain EPEVTQTPSHQVTQMGQEVILRCVPISNHLYFYWYRQILGQKVEFLVSFYNNEISEKSEIFDDQFSVERPDGSNFTLKIRSTKLEDSAMYFCASSEWPSVGETQYFGPGTRLLVL.

This clone turned up a few times. This sequence joins TRBV24-1 and TRBJ2-2; either TRBD1 or TRBD2 may supply D (5 bases each). CDR3 size: 16 residues. The V end lost 4 bases, the J end lost 6 bases, and 17 bases lay between the germline ends. CDR1 is KGHDR and CDR2 is SFDVKD in the germline V gene. DNA for the CDR3: TGTGCCACCAGTGACCGAGTGGCAGGGACGCCCGGGGAGCTGTTTTTT. As protein: CATSDRVAGTPGELFF.

V is TRBV20-1 and J is TRBJ2-6; D ambiguous. The CDR3 is 16 residues long. The V end lost 1 base, the J end lost 0 bases, and 10 bases lay between the germline ends. Germline V gene sequence: CDR1 DFQATT, CDR2 SNEGSKA (reference sequence). This CDR3 is CSARVYGDSGANVLTF. As DNA, the CDR3 is TGCAGTGCTAGAGTTTACGGTGACTCTGGGGCCAACGTCCTGACTTTC.

This clone showed up many times. The gene calls are TRBV19 and TRBJ2-7; 11 bases agree with TRBD2. V gave up 5 bases and J gave up 6 bases; unmatched junction bases: 6. Per germline, CDR1 LNHDA and CDR2 SQIVND (reference sequence). The length of the CDR3 is 14 residues. The CDR3 region has the DNA TGTGCCAGTAGTCCTCTAGCGGGAGGCCTCGAGCAGTACTTC. Translated: CASSPLAGGLEQYF.

At least ten counts were recorded for this clone. This chain joins TRBV10-3 and TRBJ2-7, with 7 nucleotides matching TRBD2. The V and J ends lost 4 bases and 5 bases, in that order; junction bases with no gene match: 5. The CDR3 has 13 amino acids. CDR1 is ENHRY, CDR2 SYGVKD, per germline. The CDR3 DNA follows: TGTGCCATCAGTGGGGAGGGCGTCGACGAGCAGTACTTC. Translating it yields CAISGEGVDEQYF.

The CDR3 is CSARMGNQPQHF. The CDR3 DNA sequence: TGCAGTGCTAGAATGGGAAATCAGCCCCAGCATTTT. The rearrangement links TRBV20-1 to TRBJ1-5; D is uncertain. The CDR3 runs 12 residues. Trimming cost V 2 bases and J 4 bases, with 6 bases left between them. In germline, CDR1 is DFQATT, CDR2 SNEGSKA (reference sequence).

This clone appeared a few times. Sequence at one end of the junction differs from germline and may be a read error. Other DNA sequences within the sample encode an identical CDR3. This chain uses TRBV28 with TRBJ2-7; D not resolved. The CDR3 runs to 13 residues. The germline V gene encodes CDR1 MDHEN and CDR2 SYDVKM. CDR3 in DNA: TGTGCAAGCAGTCCTCCATCTTCCTACGAGCAGTACTTC. Translated, it gives CASSPPSSYEQYF.

This clone has a handful of counts. This chain connects TRBV4-1 to TRBJ1-4; a weak D match, TRBD1 (5 bases). Between the trimmed V and J ends, which lost 1 base and 8 bases, there was a span of 14 bases. CDR1 and CDR2 from the germline V gene are MGHRA and YSYEKL. The CDR3 is 15 amino acids. The CDR3 coding sequence is TGCGCCAGCAGCCAAGTTGGAGGGACCCCAGAAAAACTGTTTTTT. Encoded protein: CASSQVGGTPEKLFF.